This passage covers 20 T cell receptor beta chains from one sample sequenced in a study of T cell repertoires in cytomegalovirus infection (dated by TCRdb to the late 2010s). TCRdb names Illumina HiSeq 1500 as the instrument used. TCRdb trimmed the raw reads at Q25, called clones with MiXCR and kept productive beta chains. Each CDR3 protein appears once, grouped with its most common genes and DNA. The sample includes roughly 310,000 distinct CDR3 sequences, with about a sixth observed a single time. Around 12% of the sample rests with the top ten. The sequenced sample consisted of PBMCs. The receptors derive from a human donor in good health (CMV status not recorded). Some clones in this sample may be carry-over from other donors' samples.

CDR3 nucleotides: TGTGCCAGTAGTTGGAAAGGGGGGAGCAATCAGCCCCAGCATTTT. Its translation is CASSWKGGSNQPQHF. This chain connects TRBV19 to TRBJ1-5; perhaps TRBD1 as D (6 bases). Germline assignment: CDR1 LNHDA and CDR2 SQIVND (reference sequence). Trimming left V 5 bases short and J 1 base short, with 12 bases between. The CDR3 contains 15 residues.

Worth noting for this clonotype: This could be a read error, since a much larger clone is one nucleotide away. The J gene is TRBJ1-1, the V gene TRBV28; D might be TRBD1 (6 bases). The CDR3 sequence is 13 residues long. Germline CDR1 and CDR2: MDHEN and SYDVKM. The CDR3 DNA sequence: TGTGCCAGCAGTTCGATGGACAGAACTGAAGCTATCTTT. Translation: CASSSMDRTEAIF.

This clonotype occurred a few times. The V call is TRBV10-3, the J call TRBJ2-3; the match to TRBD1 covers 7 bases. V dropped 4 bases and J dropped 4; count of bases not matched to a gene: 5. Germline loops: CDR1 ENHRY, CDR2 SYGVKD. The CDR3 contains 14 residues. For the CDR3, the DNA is TGTGCCATCAGTGGACAGGGCGGGTCAGATACGCAGTATTTT. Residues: CAISGQGGSDTQYF.

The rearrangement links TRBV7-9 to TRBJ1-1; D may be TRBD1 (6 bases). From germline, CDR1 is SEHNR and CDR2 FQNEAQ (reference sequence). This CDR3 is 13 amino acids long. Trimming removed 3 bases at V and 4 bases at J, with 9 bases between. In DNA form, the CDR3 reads TGTGCCAGCAGCTTGAACAGGGTCACTGAAGCTTTCTTT. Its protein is CASSLNRVTEAFF. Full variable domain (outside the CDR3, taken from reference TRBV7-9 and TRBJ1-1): DTGVSQNPRHKITKRGQNVTFRCDPISEHNRLYWYRQTLGQGPEFLTYFQNEAQLEKSRLLSDRFSAERPKGSFSTLEIQRTEQGDSAMYLCASSLNRVTEAFFGQGTRLTVV.

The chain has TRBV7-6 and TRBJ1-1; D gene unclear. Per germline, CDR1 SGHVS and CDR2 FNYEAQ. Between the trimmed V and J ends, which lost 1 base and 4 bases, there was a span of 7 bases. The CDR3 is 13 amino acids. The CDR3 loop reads CASSLGPFTEAFF. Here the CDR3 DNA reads TGTGCCAGCAGCTTAGGTCCGTTCACTGAAGCTTTCTTT. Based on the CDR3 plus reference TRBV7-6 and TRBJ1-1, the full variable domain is GAGVSQSPRYKVTKRGQDVALRCDPISGHVSLYWYRQALGQGPEFLTYFNYEAQQDKSGLPNDRFSAERPEGSISTLTIQRTEQRDSAMYRCASSLGPFTEAFFGQGTRLTVV.

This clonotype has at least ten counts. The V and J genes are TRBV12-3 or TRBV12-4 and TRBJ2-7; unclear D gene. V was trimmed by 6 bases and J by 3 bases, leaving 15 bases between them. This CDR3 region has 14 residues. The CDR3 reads CASRSRAENYEQYF. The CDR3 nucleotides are TGTGCCAGCAGATCACGGGCGGAGAACTACGAGCAGTACTTC.

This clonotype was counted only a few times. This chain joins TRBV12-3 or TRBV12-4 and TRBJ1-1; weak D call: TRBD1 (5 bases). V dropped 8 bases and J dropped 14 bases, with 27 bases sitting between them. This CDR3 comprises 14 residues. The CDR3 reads CASVINRDQGTTFF. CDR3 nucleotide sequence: TGTGCCAGCGTAATCAACCGGGACCAAGGCACGACCTTCTTT.

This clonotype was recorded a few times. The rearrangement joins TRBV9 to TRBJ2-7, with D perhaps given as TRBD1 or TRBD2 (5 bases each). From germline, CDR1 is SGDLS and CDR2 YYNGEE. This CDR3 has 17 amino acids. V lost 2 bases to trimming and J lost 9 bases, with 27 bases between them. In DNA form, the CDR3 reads TGTGCCAGCAGCGTCCTAGTGGGGACCCAGGGTATTCCGTGGCAGTACTTC. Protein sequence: CASSVLVGTQGIPWQYF.

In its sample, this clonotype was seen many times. CDR3 coding DNA: TGCGCCAGCAGCCGACAGGGACAGTTGAACACTGAAGCTTTCTTT. Translation: CASSRQGQLNTEAFF. This rearrangement joins TRBV4-1 to TRBJ1-1, with TRBD1 matching 7 bases. V was pared by 4 bases and J by 0 bases, with 5 bases of the junction left unmatched. The CDR3 covers 15 residues. The germline CDR1 and CDR2 sequences are MGHRA and YSYEKL.

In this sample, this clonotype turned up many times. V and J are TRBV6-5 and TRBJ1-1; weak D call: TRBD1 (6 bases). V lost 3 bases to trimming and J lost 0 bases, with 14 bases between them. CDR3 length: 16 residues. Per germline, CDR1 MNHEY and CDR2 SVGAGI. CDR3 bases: TGTGCCAGCAGTTATGGGGCTGGGACACTGAACACTGAAGCTTTCTTT. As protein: CASSYGAGTLNTEAFF.

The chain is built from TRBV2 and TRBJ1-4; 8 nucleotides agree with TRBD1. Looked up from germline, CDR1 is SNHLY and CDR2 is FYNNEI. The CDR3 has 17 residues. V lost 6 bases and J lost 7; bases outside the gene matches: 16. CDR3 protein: CASRTGQGAPASEKLFF. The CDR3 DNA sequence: TGTGCCAGCAGGACAGGGCAGGGGGCGCCGGCTTCTGAAAAACTGTTTTTT.

CDR3 sequence reads: CAISPGQRATNEKLFF. CDR3 in DNA: TGTGCCATCAGTCCGGGACAGAGAGCAACTAATGAAAAACTGTTTTTT. The V gene is TRBV10-3, the J gene TRBJ1-4; the match to TRBD1 covers 7 bases. Trimming cost V 5 bases and J 0 bases; bases outside gene matches: 6. The CDR3 covers 16 residues. CDR1 is ENHRY, CDR2 SYGVKD, per germline.

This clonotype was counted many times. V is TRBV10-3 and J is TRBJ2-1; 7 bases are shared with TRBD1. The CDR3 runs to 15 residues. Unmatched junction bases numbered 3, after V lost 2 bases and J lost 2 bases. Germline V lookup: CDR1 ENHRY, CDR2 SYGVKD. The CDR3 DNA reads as TGTGCCATCAGTGAGACAGGGGCGCCCTACAATGAGCAGTTCTTC. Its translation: CAISETGAPYNEQFF.

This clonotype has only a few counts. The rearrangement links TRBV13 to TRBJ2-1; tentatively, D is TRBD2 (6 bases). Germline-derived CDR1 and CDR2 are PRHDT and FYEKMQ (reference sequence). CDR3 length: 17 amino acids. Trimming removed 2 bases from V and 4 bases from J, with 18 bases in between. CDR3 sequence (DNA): TGTGCCAGCAGCTTACGGGCCGGGCGGGGTTCTTACAATGAGCAGTTCTTC. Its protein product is CASSLRAGRGSYNEQFF.

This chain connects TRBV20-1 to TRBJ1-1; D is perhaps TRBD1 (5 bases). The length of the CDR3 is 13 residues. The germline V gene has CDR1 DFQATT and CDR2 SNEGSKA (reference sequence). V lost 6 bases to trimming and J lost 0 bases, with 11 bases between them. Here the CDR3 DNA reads TGCAGTGCCGGCGGGGCCTTGAACACTGAAGCTTTCTTT. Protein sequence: CSAGGALNTEAFF.

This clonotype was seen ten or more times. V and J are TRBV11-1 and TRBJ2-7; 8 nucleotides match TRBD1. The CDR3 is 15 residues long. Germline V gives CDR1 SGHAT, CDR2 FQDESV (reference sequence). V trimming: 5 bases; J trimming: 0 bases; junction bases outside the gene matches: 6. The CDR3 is CASSPDRGFSYEQYF. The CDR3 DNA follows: TGTGCCAGCAGCCCCGACAGGGGATTCTCCTACGAGCAGTACTTC.

CDR3 DNA sequence: TGCGCCAGCAGCCCCGGGACTAGCGGAATGAATGAGCAGTTCTTC. Amino acids: CASSPGTSGMNEQFF. This chain uses TRBV5-1 with TRBJ2-1, with 11 nucleotides matching TRBD2. The CDR3 is 15 amino acids. Germline trimming cut 4 bases from V and 7 bases from J; bases unmatched to any gene: 7. Germline V gene sequence: CDR1 SGHRS, CDR2 YFSETQ. Looking up the rest from reference TRBV5-1 and TRBJ2-1 gives the full variable domain: KAGVTQTPRYLIKTRGQQVTLSCSPISGHRSVSWYQQTPGQGLQFLFEYFSETQRNKGNFPGRFSGRQFSNSRSEMNVSTLELGDSALYLCASSPGTSGMNEQFFGPGTRLTVL.

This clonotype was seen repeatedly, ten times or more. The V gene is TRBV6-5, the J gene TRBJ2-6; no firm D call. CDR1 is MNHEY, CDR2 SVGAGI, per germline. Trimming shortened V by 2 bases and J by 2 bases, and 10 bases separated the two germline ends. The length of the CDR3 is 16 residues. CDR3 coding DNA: TGTGCCAGCAGTTACCGGCCGGGTGCTGGGGCCAACGTCCTGACTTTC. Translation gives CASSYRPGAGANVLTF.

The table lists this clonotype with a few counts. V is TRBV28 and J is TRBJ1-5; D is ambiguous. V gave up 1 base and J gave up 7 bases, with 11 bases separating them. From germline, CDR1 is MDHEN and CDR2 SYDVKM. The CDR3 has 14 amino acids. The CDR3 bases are TGTGCCAGCAGTTTATCACAGTTGCTGCAGCCCCAGCATTTT. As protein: CASSLSQLLQPQHF.

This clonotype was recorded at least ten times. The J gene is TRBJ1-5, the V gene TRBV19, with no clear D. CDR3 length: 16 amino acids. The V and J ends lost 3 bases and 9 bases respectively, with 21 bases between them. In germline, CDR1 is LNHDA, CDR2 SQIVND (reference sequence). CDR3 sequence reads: CASSIIPNTVRPPQHF. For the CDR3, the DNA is TGTGCCAGTAGTATCATCCCTAACACGGTTAGGCCGCCCCAGCATTTT. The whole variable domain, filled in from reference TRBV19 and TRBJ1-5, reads DGGITQSPKYLFRKEGQNVTLSCEQNLNHDAMYWYRQDPGQGLRLIYYSQIVNDFQKGDIAEGYSVSREKKESFPLTVTSAQKNPTAFYLCASSIIPNTVRPPQHFGDGTRLSIL.